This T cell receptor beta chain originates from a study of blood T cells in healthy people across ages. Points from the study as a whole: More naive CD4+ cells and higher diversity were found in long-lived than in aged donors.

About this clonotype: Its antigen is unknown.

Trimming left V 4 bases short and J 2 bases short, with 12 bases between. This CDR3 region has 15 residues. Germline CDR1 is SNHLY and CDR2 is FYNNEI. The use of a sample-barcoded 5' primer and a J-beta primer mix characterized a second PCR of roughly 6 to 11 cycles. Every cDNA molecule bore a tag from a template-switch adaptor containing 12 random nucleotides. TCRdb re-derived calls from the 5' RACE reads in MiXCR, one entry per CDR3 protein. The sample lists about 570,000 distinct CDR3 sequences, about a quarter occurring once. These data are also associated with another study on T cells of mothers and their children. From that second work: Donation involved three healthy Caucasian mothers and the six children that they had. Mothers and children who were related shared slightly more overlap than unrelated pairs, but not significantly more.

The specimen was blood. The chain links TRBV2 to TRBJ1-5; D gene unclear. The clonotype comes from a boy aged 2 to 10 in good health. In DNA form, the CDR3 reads TGTGCCAGCAGTGGACTCAGGAGTGGCAATCAGCCCCAGCATTTT. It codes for CASSGLRSGNQPQHF.